Detailed here is one TCR beta chain. The germline V gene encodes CDR1 MNHEY and CDR2 SVGAGI. Trimming removed 2 bases at V and 4 bases at J, with 8 bases between. CDR3 length equals 13 residues. The record originates from a study of T cells in localized non-small cell lung cancer. Only in-frame clones appear in the TCRdb table, and some are missing; sequencing was by immunoSEQ multiplex PCR. In the table there are over 35,000 clones, 80% to 85% of which are singletons. The sequencing here drew on peripheral blood mononuclear cells, taken before any cancer treatment. The source is a male donor aged 60 or over with stage II lung adenocarcinoma. The chain uses TRBV6-5 and TRBJ1-2; D gene ambiguous. This CDR3 reads CASSYGEGYGYTF. The CDR3 DNA reads as TGTGCCAGCAGTTACGGGGAAGGCTATGGCTACACCTTC.